This T cell receptor (beta chain) was sequenced for a study of Ad26.COV2.S vaccination and SARS-CoV-2 variants. Study-wide context: Vaccine-arm donor from the placebo-controlled COV1001 Ad26.COV2.S trial.

Indicated treatment: roughly 20 received Ad26.COV2.S at low or high dose, single or two shots; about 5 received placebo; per-sample allocation not given. The samples were gathered on day 63 after the first injection of vaccine or placebo. This vaccine is an Ad26 vector that expresses the Wuhan-strain SARS-CoV-2 spike. Germline CDR1 reads SGHRS; CDR2 reads YFSETQ. J was trimmed by 8 bases and V by 1 base; bases with no gene match: 10. The CDR3 has 15 amino acids. In regard to this clone: Antigen specificity is unknown.

General study findings and limits: Measures of TCR breadth and depth may have fallen short of total T cell responses.

Measured with immunoSEQ multiplex PCR; TCRdb has only the in-frame clones, and not every one. The table has hundreds of thousands of clones, 89% seen once. Sample: peripheral blood, taken in a trial of Ad26.COV2.S vaccine versus placebo. The clonotype comes from a person aged 18-65 years who received the Ad26.COV2.S COVID-19 vaccine or a placebo. This sequence joins TRBV5-1 and TRBJ2-3; 7 bases fit TRBD2. CDR3 sequence (DNA): TGCGCCAGCAGCTTGTCTAGCGGAGGGGCGGGTACGCAGTATTTT. Translating it yields CASSLSSGGAGTQYF.